This passage covers 28 T cell receptor beta chains from one sample sequenced in a study of T cells in Graves' hyperthyroidism and ophthalmopathy. RNA transcripts provided the source from which TCR beta CDR3 regions were amplified. With the HTBI primer set, the TCR CDR3 went through a first round of RT-PCR. Each CDR3 protein gets one entry after TCRdb re-called the multiplex PCR reads with MiXCR. The sample includes 300,000 to 450,000 distinct CDR3 sequences, about 25% seen only once; the top ten take about 73%. The specimen sequenced was blood. The receptor set was obtained from a man aged 45 to 65 with Graves' hyperthyroidism.

This clonotype appeared once. J is TRBJ2-3 and V is TRBV19, with 14 bases matching TRBD2. Trimming took 4 bases from V and 5 from J; bases not matched to a gene: 5. In germline, CDR1 is LNHDA, CDR2 SQIVND (reference sequence). The CDR3 totals 16 residues. The CDR3 DNA sequence: TGTGCCAGTAGTAGGGGACTAGCGGGAGACTTAGATACGCAGTATTTT. It codes for CASSRGLAGDLDTQYF.

This clonotype has at least ten counts. The genes are TRBV11-2 and TRBJ1-2; D is unresolved. Germline V gene data show CDR1 as SGHAT and CDR2 as FQNNGV. This CDR3 spans 14 amino acids. V shed 1 base and J shed 4 bases, with 10 bases lying between them. The CDR3 here is CASSLVGRSYGYTF. The CDR3 DNA follows: TGTGCCAGCAGCTTAGTCGGACGGAGCTATGGCTACACCTTC.

The chain has TRBV6-1 and TRBJ1-5; maybe TRBD1 (5 bases). From germline, CDR1 is MNHNS and CDR2 SASEGT. Trimming stripped 6 bases from V and 3 bases from J, with 12 bases between. The CDR3 covers 14 residues. CDR3 loop: CASRFSRDNQPQHF. CDR3 DNA sequence: TGTGCCAGCAGGTTCAGCAGGGACAATCAGCCCCAGCATTTT.

The chain uses TRBV6-2 or TRBV6-3 and TRBJ2-2, with TRBD2 as a possible D gene (5 bases). Germline V CDR1 and CDR2: MNHEY, SVGEGT. The V end lost 2 bases, the J end lost 0 bases, and 10 bases lay between the germline ends. The length of the CDR3 is 16 residues. The CDR3 bases are TGTGCCAGCAGTTACCTGTCCGGGGCGAACACCGGGGAGCTGTTTTTT. Amino acid sequence: CASSYLSGANTGELFF.

The gene calls are TRBV20-1 and TRBJ1-1; the match to TRBD1 covers 9 bases. The CDR3 is made up of 15 amino acids. From germline, CDR1 is DFQATT and CDR2 SNEGSKA (reference sequence). The V gene end was trimmed by 3 bases and the J gene end by 8 bases; junction bases not matched to a gene: 13. In DNA form, the CDR3 reads TGCAGTGCTAGGACAGGGGGGGGGTACCCTTTAGAAGCTTTCTTT. Its translation is CSARTGGGYPLEAFF.

This chain joins TRBV5-1 and TRBJ2-3, with D uncertain. V lost 1 base, J lost 6 bases, and 12 bases lay in between. This CDR3 is built from 14 residues. Germline CDR1 SGHRS, CDR2 YFSETQ. CDR3 sequence (DNA): TGCGCCAGCAGCTTGCGGAGTAGTATCGATACGCAGTATTTT. Protein sequence: CASSLRSSIDTQYF.

This chain connects TRBV6-1 to TRBJ2-1, with 9 bases identical to TRBD2. The CDR3 runs 15 residues. Per germline, CDR1 MNHNS and CDR2 SASEGT. Trimming removed 6 bases from V and 7 bases from J; junction bases left unmatched: 10. The CDR3 spells CASSSLAGYGNEQFF. DNA for the CDR3: TGTGCCAGCAGCTCCCTAGCGGGGTACGGGAATGAGCAGTTCTTC.

This clonotype was counted between two and nine times. This chain links TRBV19 with TRBJ2-3, with D tentatively TRBD2 (6 bases). V was cut by 4 bases and J by 6 bases, with 26 bases left in between. Germline CDR1 and CDR2: LNHDA and SQIVND (reference sequence). This CDR3 spans 18 amino acids. The CDR3 coding sequence is TGTGCCAGTAGTAACCCCCCGGGCAGGGTTCTCCGGGGGGATACGCAGTATTTT. It is translated as CASSNPPGRVLRGDTQYF.

The chain combines TRBV7-9 with TRBJ1-2, with TRBD1 matching 9 bases. Trimming cost V 4 bases and J 1 base; bases outside gene matches: 4. CDR3 length: 15 amino acids. The germline gives CDR1 SEHNR, CDR2 FQNEAQ (reference sequence). The CDR3 spells CASSSGTGSNYGYTF. CDR3 nucleotides: TGTGCCAGCAGCTCCGGGACAGGGAGTAACTATGGCTACACCTTC.

The V and J genes are TRBV19 and TRBJ2-1; 11 positions agree with TRBD2. V dropped 5 bases and J dropped 10; count of bases not matched to a gene: 10. The germline gives CDR1 LNHDA, CDR2 SQIVND (reference sequence). The CDR3 runs 15 residues. The CDR3 protein is CASSAGSGRAFEQFF. CDR3 sequence (DNA): TGTGCCAGTAGTGCGGGTAGCGGGAGGGCCTTCGAGCAGTTCTTC. Using reference TRBV19 and TRBJ2-1 for the parts outside the CDR3, the full variable domain is DGGITQSPKYLFRKEGQNVTLSCEQNLNHDAMYWYRQDPGQGLRLIYYSQIVNDFQKGDIAEGYSVSREKKESFPLTVTSAQKNPTAFYLCASSAGSGRAFEQFFGPGTRLTVL.

The rearrangement uses TRBV18 and TRBJ1-6; the D gene is possibly TRBD1 (5 bases). The V end was cut by 3 bases, the J end by 9 bases, with 15 bases between. The CDR3 is 15 residues long. CDR1 and CDR2 from the germline V gene are KGHSH and LQKENI. The CDR3 sequence is CASSPVPTDPSPLHF. As DNA, the CDR3 is TGTGCCAGCTCACCTGTACCGACAGATCCTTCACCCCTCCACTTT.

The DNA for the CDR3 is TGTGCCAGCAGCCCCGGGACAGAACCTTCCTACGAGCAGTACTTC. Encoded protein: CASSPGTEPSYEQYF. The V call is TRBV7-2, the J call TRBJ2-7; 7 bases map to TRBD1. This CDR3 spans 15 amino acids. Germline lookup yields CDR1 SGHTA and CDR2 FQGNSA. V shed 5 bases and J 1 base; nucleotides not matched to a gene: 8.

There are many counts of this clonotype. The rearrangement joins TRBV27 to TRBJ2-1, with TRBD1 identical over 11 bases. Trimming cost V 7 bases and J 7 bases; bases outside gene matches: 12. The CDR3 is 16 residues long. Germline-derived CDR1 and CDR2 are MNHEY and SMNVEV (reference sequence). In DNA form, the CDR3 reads TGTGCCAGCATCCTCTCCCGGGACAGGGGGTTGAATGAGCAGTTCTTC. Protein sequence: CASILSRDRGLNEQFF.

This clonotype showed up many times. V is TRBV2 and J is TRBJ2-7; D is possibly TRBD2 (6 bases). The CDR3 length is 14 residues. Germline CDR1 SNHLY, CDR2 FYNNEI. Trimming took 4 bases from V and 5 from J, leaving 15 bases between them. This chain's CDR3 is CASSVRDSSDEQYF. CDR3 nucleotides: TGTGCCAGCAGTGTCAGGGACTCAAGTGACGAGCAGTACTTC.

The CDR3, as DNA: TGCGCCAGCAGCTCCTCAGGGGGCTTAACTGAAGCTTTCTTT. Protein sequence: CASSSSGGLTEAFF. The chain recombines TRBV5-1 with TRBJ1-1; TRBD1 matches at 8 bases. V trimming: 3 bases; J trimming: 5 bases; junction bases outside the gene matches: 6. Germline assignment: CDR1 SGHRS and CDR2 YFSETQ. The CDR3 consists of 14 residues.

This clonotype has a count of ten or more. The gene calls are TRBV11-3 and TRBJ2-7, with 10 nucleotides matching TRBD1. This CDR3 has 16 amino acids. The V gene end was trimmed by 4 bases and the J gene end by 5 bases; junction bases not matched to a gene: 11. CDR1 SGHNT and CDR2 YENEEA come from the germline V gene. The CDR3 DNA is TGTGCCAGCAGCTCGCAACTAGGGACAGGGGTCCACGAGCAGTACTTC. Translating it yields CASSSQLGTGVHEQYF.

The CDR3 nucleotides are TGTGCCACCAGCAGAGATCTCAGGGGCAAAGGAAATGAGCAGTTCTTC. Translated: CATSRDLRGKGNEQFF. This chain links TRBV15 with TRBJ2-1, with D tentatively TRBD1 (6 bases). This CDR3 is built from 16 residues. V lost 0 bases and J lost 7, with 16 bases in between. Germline V lookup: CDR1 LNHNV, CDR2 YYDKDF (reference sequence).

This clonotype was seen only once. This rearrangement joins TRBV20-1 to TRBJ1-1; D uncertain. This CDR3 spans 13 amino acids. V gave up 1 base and J gave up 0 bases, with 6 bases separating them. Germline lookup yields CDR1 DFQATT and CDR2 SNEGSKA (reference sequence). The CDR3 protein is CSARVFLNTEAFF. The CDR3 coding sequence is TGCAGTGCTAGAGTATTCTTGAACACTGAAGCTTTCTTT.

Concerning this clonotype itself: This clone may be a read error of a much larger clone one base away. This chain joins TRBV2 and TRBJ2-2; maybe TRBD2 (5 bases). Trimming cost V 8 bases and J 3 bases, with 13 bases left between them. The germline V gene has CDR1 SNHLY and CDR2 FYNNEI. The CDR3 consists of 14 residues. This CDR3 is CASGWTVDTGELFF. CDR3 in DNA: TGTGCCAGCGGCTGGACTGTCGACACCGGGGAGCTGTTTTTT.

The rearrangement uses TRBV7-2 and TRBJ2-7; D not resolved. V lost 6 bases to trimming and J lost 2 bases, with 11 bases between them. From germline, CDR1 is SGHTA and CDR2 FQGNSA. This CDR3 spans 13 amino acids. The CDR3 reads CASSPGITYEQYF. The CDR3 DNA reads TGTGCCAGCAGTCCGGGCATAACCTACGAGCAGTACTTC.

The CDR3 loop is CASSLSGSQETQYF. CDR3 DNA sequence: TGTGCCAGCAGCCTTAGCGGGAGCCAAGAGACCCAGTACTTC. The gene calls are TRBV7-3 and TRBJ2-5, with 9 bases identical to TRBD2. Germline CDR1 reads SGHTA; CDR2 reads FQGTGA. This CDR3 spans 14 amino acids. V shed 5 bases and J 1 base; nucleotides not matched to a gene: 2.

This clonotype was observed many times. This rearrangement joins TRBV7-9 to TRBJ2-5, with 12 bases that match TRBD1. The ends lost 5 bases at V and 5 bases at J; junction bases unmatched: 9. This CDR3 comprises 16 residues. From germline, CDR1 is SEHNR and CDR2 FQNEAQ (reference sequence). Here the CDR3 reads CASSPWGTGGTETQYF. In DNA form, the CDR3 reads TGTGCCAGCAGCCCGTGGGGGACAGGGGGCACGGAGACCCAGTACTTC.

This rearrangement joins TRBV5-1 to TRBJ1-1; 7 bases match TRBD1. CDR3 length: 15 amino acids. V shed 4 bases and J 4 bases; nucleotides not matched to a gene: 10. The germline V gene encodes CDR1 SGHRS and CDR2 YFSETQ. The CDR3 reads CASSGRDRLGTEAFF. Written as DNA, the CDR3 is TGCGCCAGCAGCGGGAGGGACAGACTGGGCACTGAAGCTTTCTTT.

This clonotype was counted a few times. Here the CDR3 DNA reads TGTGCCAGCAGAACCGGGACCTACAATGAGCAGTTCTTC. It codes for CASRTGTYNEQFF. The gene calls are TRBV7-9 and TRBJ2-1, with D possibly being TRBD2 (5 bases). The germline V gene has CDR1 SEHNR and CDR2 FQNEAQ (reference sequence). This CDR3 has 13 residues. V dropped 6 bases and J dropped 2 bases, with 8 bases sitting between them. The entire variable domain, with the rest obtained from reference TRBV7-9 and TRBJ2-1, is as follows: DTGVSQNPRHKITKRGQNVTFRCDPISEHNRLYWYRQTLGQGPEFLTYFQNEAQLEKSRLLSDRFSAERPKGSFSTLEIQRTEQGDSAMYLCASRTGTYNEQFFGPGTRLTVL.

This clonotype has a count of ten or more. The chain links TRBV27 to TRBJ2-5; D is ambiguous. The CDR3 consists of 14 residues. V was clipped by 2 bases and J by 1 base, with 8 bases between them. CDR1 is MNHEY, CDR2 SMNVEV, per germline (reference sequence). The CDR3 reads CASSLAESQETQYF. The CDR3 nucleotides are TGTGCCAGCAGTTTAGCGGAGTCCCAAGAGACCCAGTACTTC.

The rearrangement links TRBV6-1 to TRBJ2-1; D is unclear. CDR1 MNHNS and CDR2 SASEGT come from the germline V gene. CDR3 length: 15 residues. Trimming took off 5 bases at V and 5 bases at J, with 16 bases between the two ends. Written as DNA, the CDR3 is TGTGCCAGCAGTTACACTCATGACCAGAACAATGAGCAGTTCTTC. Its translation is CASSYTHDQNNEQFF.

The chain couples TRBV30 to TRBJ1-1; D not certain. The ends were cut back, 2 bases at V and 1 base at J, with 17 bases in the middle. The CDR3 contains 16 residues. Germline CDR1 is GTSNPN and CDR2 is SVGIG (reference sequence). The CDR3 bases are TGTGCCTGGAGTTTGGGGAGTTATGACGAGAACACTGAAGCTTTCTTT. This translates into CAWSLGSYDENTEAFF.

V gene TRBV5-8 combines with J gene TRBJ2-3; 11 bases are shared with TRBD2. CDR3 size: 19 residues. V gave up 0 bases and J gave up 2 bases; unmatched junction bases: 11. Germline V gene lookup returns CDR1 SGHTS and CDR2 YDEGEE. The CDR3 nucleotides read TGTGCCAGCAGCTTGGGGGTGACTAGCGGGGTTTGGTTCACAGATACGCAGTATTTT. This gives the protein CASSLGVTSGVWFTDTQYF. Full variable domain (missing parts from reference TRBV5-8 and TRBJ2-3): EAGVTQSPTHLIKTRGQQATLRCSPISGHTSVYWYQQALGLGLQFLLWYDEGEERNRGNFPPRFSGRQFPNYSSELNVNALELEDSALYLCASSLGVTSGVWFTDTQYFGPGTRLTVL.